These T cell receptor beta chains were read from a single sample in a study of memory CD4+ T cells and cytomegalovirus serostatus. Sequenced by immunoSEQ multiplex PCR; TCRdb stores in-frame clones only, minus some. The table shows fewer than 35,000 clones, with about 70% occurring only once. What was sequenced was memory CD4+ T cells from blood. These receptors all stem from an adult in good health and CMV-seronegative. Both conserved end residues are part of each CDR3. The D gene is left open where the match is weak. Part of the rows lack a size; the others show once, few, many or a class for expanded clones.

d_gene,v_gene,j_gene,abundance,CDR3nt,CDR3aa
-,TRBV7-2,TRBJ2-3,once,TGTGCCAGCAGCTTCCTAAGGGATACGCAGTATTTT,CASSFLRDTQYF
-,TRBV5-5,TRBJ1-3,-,TGTGCCAGCAGCTTGGTCGGGACAGGAAACACCATATATTTT,CASSLVGTGNTIYF
TRBD1,TRBV4-3,TRBJ1-5,-,TGCGCCAGCAGCCGAGGACAGGGCCTTCAGCCCCAGCATTTT,CASSRGQGLQPQHF
-,TRBV15,TRBJ1-5,-,TGTGCCACCCCACCCTTATGGCAGCCCCAGCATTTT,CATPPLWQPQHF
-,TRBV28,TRBJ1-2,-,TGTGCCAGCAGTTCCGCCGGATCCTATGGCTACACCTTC,CASSSAGSYGYTF
TRBD2,TRBV5-4,TRBJ2-3,few,TGTGCCAGCAGCCAGCGGGAGGGAGATACGCAGTATTTT,CASSQREGDTQYF
TRBD1,TRBV19,TRBJ1-2,few,TGTGCCAGTAGTACGGGACAGCTTAACTATGGCTACACCTTC,CASSTGQLNYGYTF
-,TRBV11-2,TRBJ1-2,-,TGTGCCAGCAGCTTAGGGGGCTCAGGCGGCTACACCTTC,CASSLGGSGGYTF
-,TRBV14,TRBJ2-5,medium-sized,TGTGCCAGCAGCCAAGCATCCTTGGGGACCCAGTACTTC,CASSQASLGTQYF
TRBD1,TRBV4-2,TRBJ1-2,few,TGTGCCAGCAGCCTGCAGGGGGCGGACTTCCTTGGCTACACCTTC,CASSLQGADFLGYTF
-,TRBV29-1,TRBJ1-4,few,TGCAGCGTTGTGGTAGGCAGTGAAAAACTGTTTTTT,CSVVVGSEKLFF
-,TRBV18,TRBJ2-7,-,TGTGCCAGCTCACCACTCGGGGGTGAGGGATCCGAGCAGTACTTC,CASSPLGGEGSEQYF
-,TRBV19,TRBJ1-5,-,TGTGCCAGTAGTCCGAGGTCCGGTGGGAATCAGCCCCAGCATTTT,CASSPRSGGNQPQHF
TRBD1,TRBV14,TRBJ2-7,-,TGTGCCAGCAGCCAACTTGGACAGGGGGCCTCCTACGAGCAGTACTTC,CASSQLGQGASYEQYF
TRBD1,TRBV29-1,TRBJ2-7,-,TGCAGCGTTGTCCAGGGGGCCTACGAGCAGTACTTC,CSVVQGAYEQYF
-,TRBV10-3,TRBJ1-1,-,TGTGCCATCAGTGAGTCTGGAGGGAACACTGAAGCTTTCTTT,CAISESGGNTEAFF
TRBD1,TRBV6-5,TRBJ1-2,-,TGTGCCAGCAGTTTTCAGACAGGGGGCGACTATGGCTACACCTTC,CASSFQTGGDYGYTF
-,TRBV25-1,TRBJ1-1,-,TGTGCCAGCAGTGAATTGGACAACACTGAAGCTTTCTTT,CASSELDNTEAFF
-,TRBV6-6,TRBJ1-2,-,TGTGCCAGCAGTGACCTCGAGGGAACTAACTATGGCTACACCTTC,CASSDLEGTNYGYTF
-,TRBV7-9,TRBJ1-4,-,TGTGCCAGCAGCTTAAATTTGTATGAAAAACTGTTTTTT,CASSLNLYEKLFF
TRBD1,TRBV14,TRBJ2-1,few,TGTGCCAGCAGCCTGACCTTGGACAGGGGCCCGAGGGATGAGCAGTTCTTC,CASSLTLDRGPRDEQFF
TRBD2,TRBV6-6,TRBJ2-5,-,TGTGCCAGCAGTCCGACCTTAGCGGGAAACGCGGAGACCCAGTACTTC,CASSPTLAGNAETQYF
TRBD1,TRBV7-2,TRBJ1-1,-,TGTGCCAGCAGCTTAAATTGGGTCCCGGGACAGGGTGAAGCTTTCTTT,CASSLNWVPGQGEAFF
-,TRBV5-4,TRBJ2-3,-,TGTGCCAGCAGCCTAAGGGACGGTACAGATACGCAGTATTTT,CASSLRDGTDTQYF
TRBD2,TRBV7-7,TRBJ2-1,-,TGTGCTAGCAGCTTATGGCTAGCGGGGGGGCGAGTTGAGCAGTTCTTC,CASSLWLAGGRVEQFF
-,TRBV5-1,TRBJ1-1,-,TGCGCCAGCAGCTCACAGGGAAAGAACACTGAAGCTTTCTTT,CASSSQGKNTEAFF
TRBD1,TRBV25-1,TRBJ1-1,-,TGTGCCAGCAGTGGCCACAGGGGGCAAGAAGCTTTCTTT,CASSGHRGQEAFF
-,TRBV5-1,TRBJ1-1,-,TGCGCCAGCAGCTTTTCGACAGCAGGGGACACTGAAGCTTTCTTT,CASSFSTAGDTEAFF
-,TRBV27,TRBJ2-3,-,TGTGCCAGCAGTTACGAGGGAAAAAGCACAGATACGCAGTATTTT,CASSYEGKSTDTQYF
-,TRBV18,TRBJ1-5,-,TGTGCCAGCTCACCAGGGACTACCCAGCCCCAGCATTTT,CASSPGTTQPQHF
TRBD1,TRBV9,TRBJ1-2,-,TGTGCCAGCAGCAAAGGACAGGTACGTTTCCCAAGTGATGGCTACACCTTC,CASSKGQVRFPSDGYTF
TRBD2,TRBV18,TRBJ2-7,once,TGTGCCAGCTCACCAGCGGCTAGCGGGGGGGCCCACGAGCAGTACTTC,CASSPAASGGAHEQYF
-,TRBV7-2,TRBJ1-1,-,TGTGCCAGCAGCTTAACTTCAGTTCCGAACACTGAAGCTTTCTTT,CASSLTSVPNTEAFF
-,TRBV27,TRBJ2-7,-,TGTGCCAGCAGTTCGTACACAGTTTCTCCCTACGAGCAGTACTTC,CASSSYTVSPYEQYF
-,TRBV19,TRBJ1-5,-,TGTGCCAGTAGTACTAGGACACGGTATAGCAATCAGCCCCAGCATTTT,CASSTRTRYSNQPQHF
-,TRBV7-2,TRBJ2-3,-,TGTGCCAGCAGCTTAAGCACAGATACGCAGTATTTT,CASSLSTDTQYF
TRBD2,TRBV12-5,TRBJ2-5,-,TGTGCTAGTGGTTCCTTATCCTCCAGCGGGGGAGAGACCCAGTACTTC,CASGSLSSSGGETQYF
-,TRBV19,TRBJ1-5,-,TGTGCCAGTAGTATGACAGGTTTCGCCGCCGATAGCAATCAGCCCCAGCATTTT,CASSMTGFAADSNQPQHF
-,TRBV10-3,TRBJ2-2,few,TGTGCCATCAGTGGGAAGACGAACACCGGGGAGCTGTTTTTT,CAISGKTNTGELFF
TRBD1,TRBV2,TRBJ1-5,few,TGTGCCAGCAGTGCCGGACAGGGCCATCAGCCCCAGCATTTT,CASSAGQGHQPQHF
TRBD1,TRBV29-1,TRBJ1-1,-,TGCAGCGTTAGGACAGGGGGCGCGGGGGCTGAAGCTTTCTTT,CSVRTGGAGAEAFF